Shown below are 30 T cell receptor beta chains from a single sample sequenced in a study of human T cells and chemical hapten exposure. As for time point: patch test 2, 6 weeks after DPC sensitization. Indicated treatment: therapeutic diphenylcyclopropenone sensitization with weekly scalp DPC. Each CDR3 protein gets one entry after TCRdb re-called the RACE reads with MiXCR. The repertoire includes around 360,000 distinct CDR3 sequences, around 6% of them detected once, and about 6% sits in the top ten. Sequences were derived from whole blood, sampled in connection with sensitization to the hapten diphenylcyclopropenone (DPC). The receptors stem from a woman in her late teens or twenties with alopecia areata. Some clones in this sample may be carry-over from other donors' samples.

This clonotype was seen at least ten times. The CDR3 nucleotides read TGTGCCAGCAGGTCCGGTACAGGGGTCGGCTACACCTTC. Translated, it gives CASRSGTGVGYTF. The chain carries TRBV6-5 and TRBJ1-2; 7 bases map to TRBD1. V dropped 6 bases and J dropped 8; count of bases not matched to a gene: 9. Germline V gives CDR1 MNHEY, CDR2 SVGAGI. The CDR3 totals 13 residues.

This clonotype was observed at least ten times. The genes are TRBV20-1 and TRBJ1-2, with D hard to call. The CDR3 extends over 13 amino acids. Trimming stripped 3 bases from V and 3 bases from J, with 11 bases between. The germline V gene encodes CDR1 DFQATT and CDR2 SNEGSKA (reference sequence). The CDR3 region has the DNA TGCAGTGCTAGTAGTCAGGAAGACTATGGCTACACCTTC. Protein: CSASSQEDYGYTF.

This clonotype was seen at least ten times. This sequence joins TRBV29-1 and TRBJ1-6, with 9 bases fitting TRBD1. The CDR3 covers 13 residues. Germline values: CDR1 SQVTM, CDR2 ANQGSEA. V shed 6 bases and J 7 bases; nucleotides not matched to a gene: 4. The CDR3 spells CSVRQGENSPLHF. CDR3 bases: TGCAGCGTCCGACAGGGGGAGAATTCACCCCTCCACTTT.

This clonotype was seen repeatedly, ten times or more. The chain joins TRBV6-5 to TRBJ1-3; 9 bases are a match to TRBD1. Germline CDR1 MNHEY, CDR2 SVGAGI. The CDR3 covers 17 residues. Trimming removed 6 bases from V and 0 bases from J; junction bases left unmatched: 9. Here the CDR3 DNA reads TGTGCCAGCAGCCGGGGACAGGGTATGAGCTCTGGAAACACCATATATTTT. Residues: CASSRGQGMSSGNTIYF.

There are a few counts of this clonotype. Here the CDR3 DNA reads TGCAGCGCCCCAACTGGATACAATGAGCAGTTCTTC. Its protein product is CSAPTGYNEQFF. This chain links TRBV29-1 with TRBJ2-1, with D unclear. There are 12 residues in the CDR3. V lost 7 bases and J lost 4, with 11 bases in between. Per germline, CDR1 SQVTM and CDR2 ANQGSEA.

The J gene is TRBJ1-1, the V gene TRBV6-2 or TRBV6-3; D is undetermined. The CDR3 totals 13 residues. In germline, CDR1 is MNHEY, CDR2 SVGEGT. V lost 4 bases, J lost 1 base, and 7 bases lay in between. CDR3 nucleotide sequence: TGTGCCAGCAGTTGGTCCTGGAACACTGAAGCTTTCTTT. It translates to CASSWSWNTEAFF.

This clonotype showed up just a few times. An end of the junction does not agree with germline; a read error may underlie this. This rearrangement joins TRBV2 to TRBJ2-3; 7 bases agree with TRBD1. This CDR3 contains 14 residues. Germline V gene sequence: CDR1 SNHLY, CDR2 FYNNEI. The CDR3 region has the DNA TGTGCCAGCTGTGACAGGGAAAGCACAGATACGCAGTATTTT. Its protein product is CASCDRESTDTQYF.

The chain is built from TRBV5-1 and TRBJ2-7; 7 bases are a match to TRBD1. Trimming took 3 bases from V and 2 from J; bases not matched to a gene: 5. This CDR3 comprises 14 residues. Germline V gene data show CDR1 as SGHRS and CDR2 as YFSETQ. DNA of the CDR3: TGCGCCAGCAGCTCGTCCAGGGGGACCTACGAGCAGTACTTC. It is translated as CASSSSRGTYEQYF.

This clonotype has only a few counts. The CDR3 loop reads CASSQDGAWSTDTQYF. The CDR3 region has the DNA TGCGCCAGCAGCCAAGATGGGGCGTGGAGCACAGATACGCAGTATTTT. The chain employs TRBV4-3 and TRBJ2-3; D is perhaps TRBD1 (5 bases). V gave up 0 bases and J gave up 0 bases, with 10 bases separating them. This CDR3 spans 16 amino acids. CDR1 and CDR2 (germline): LGHNA, YSLEER.

The V gene is TRBV6-6, the J gene TRBJ2-3; 10 nucleotides agree with TRBD2. Losses at the gene ends were 6 bases for V and 6 bases for J; bases not matched to a gene: 12. Germline V gene lookup returns CDR1 MNHNY and CDR2 SVGAGI (reference sequence). CDR3 length: 16 amino acids. The CDR3 loop is CASRMKRGGPFDTQYF. The CDR3 DNA follows: TGTGCCAGCAGGATGAAGCGGGGGGGCCCCTTCGATACGCAGTATTTT.

This clonotype was detected only a few times. The gene calls are TRBV11-2 and TRBJ1-1; weak D call: TRBD1 (5 bases). The CDR3 consists of 19 residues. Trimming left V 0 bases short and J 0 bases short, with 20 bases between. Per germline, CDR1 SGHAT and CDR2 FQNNGV. The CDR3: CASSLERGKAGSMNTEAFF. CDR3 nucleotides: TGTGCCAGCAGCTTAGAGCGGGGCAAGGCGGGATCCATGAACACTGAAGCTTTCTTT.

This clonotype was counted between two and nine times. The chain couples TRBV6-2 or TRBV6-3 to TRBJ1-2, with 7 bases that match TRBD1. This CDR3 contains 13 residues. The V segment lost 6 bases and the J segment 6 bases; nucleotides outside the gene matches: 7. The germline CDR1 and CDR2 sequences are MNHEY and SVGEGT. CDR3: CASSPTGSNGYTF. In DNA, the CDR3 is TGTGCCAGCAGCCCGACAGGGAGCAATGGCTACACCTTC.

This clonotype was counted once. The V gene is TRBV12-3 or TRBV12-4, the J gene TRBJ2-7, with 10 bases that match TRBD1. The CDR3 runs to 15 residues. V lost 5 bases, J lost 6 bases, and 10 bases stayed unmatched. The CDR3 nucleotides are TGTGCCAGCAGTACGACAGGGGGCTTAGTGGGCGAGCAGTACTTC. This translates into CASSTTGGLVGEQYF.

This clonotype was detected ten times or more. The chain uses TRBV7-6 and TRBJ1-1; 9 nucleotides align to TRBD1. Germline lookup yields CDR1 SGHVS and CDR2 FNYEAQ. J gave up 2 bases and V 5 bases, and 12 bases lay outside the gene matches. The CDR3 sequence is 17 residues long. The CDR3 here is CASSRGTGSGGNTEAFF. In DNA, the CDR3 is TGTGCCAGCAGCCGGGGGACAGGGTCGGGAGGCAACACTGAAGCTTTCTTT.

This clonotype has only a few counts. The V and J genes are TRBV14 and TRBJ1-2, with a weak D call TRBD1 (5 bases). The CDR3 is made up of 15 amino acids. CDR1 and CDR2 from the germline V gene are SGHDN and FVKESK. V lost 1 base to trimming and J lost 5 bases, with 14 bases between them. The CDR3 sequence is CASSQVQGLAYGYTF. The CDR3 bases are TGTGCCAGCAGCCAAGTGCAGGGATTGGCTTATGGCTACACCTTC.

This clonotype was counted ten times or more. The V gene is TRBV16, the J gene TRBJ1-6; D is unclear. Looked up from germline, CDR1 is KGHSY and CDR2 is FQNENV. CDR3 size: 16 residues. The V and J ends lost 3 bases and 8 bases respectively, with 17 bases between them. The CDR3 DNA sequence: TGTGCCAGCAGCCAGTCGGGAGGGCACCGTTATTCACCCCTCCACTTT. Protein product: CASSQSGGHRYSPLHF.

This clonotype has a handful of counts. The V call is TRBV14, the J call TRBJ1-6; D uncertain. The V gene lost 0 bases and the J gene lost 8 bases, with 5 bases spanning the gap. The CDR3 is made up of 13 amino acids. The V gene's germline CDR1 is SGHDN and CDR2 FVKESK. CDR3 nucleotide sequence: TGTGCCAGCAGCCAAGATCTCGATTCACCCCTCCACTTT. Translating it yields CASSQDLDSPLHF.

The sample holds a few counts of this clonotype. The chain employs TRBV4-2 and TRBJ1-2; D is unclear. CDR1 and CDR2 (germline): LGHNA, YNFKEQ. The CDR3 contains 14 residues. V gave up 0 bases and J gave up 7 bases, with 12 bases separating them. The CDR3 DNA is TGTGCCAGCAGCCAAGACTCCCTAGCCATTGGCTACACCTTC. Its translation: CASSQDSLAIGYTF.

The sample holds a few counts of this clonotype. V usage is TRBV2 and J usage is TRBJ2-3, with D possibly being TRBD1 (5 bases). The V end lost 1 base, the J end lost 4 bases, and 9 bases lay between the germline ends. CDR1 SNHLY and CDR2 FYNNEI come from the germline V gene. There are 14 residues in the CDR3. The DNA for the CDR3 is TGTGCCAGCAGTGAAGACCCCAGGGCAGATACGCAGTATTTT. Translating it yields CASSEDPRADTQYF.

There are a few counts of this clonotype. The chain carries TRBV2 and TRBJ2-1; 10 bases line up with TRBD2. CDR3 length: 17 amino acids. J lost 3 bases, V lost 7 bases, and 12 bases had no gene match. The germline V gene has CDR1 SNHLY and CDR2 FYNNEI. The DNA of the CDR3 is TGTGCCAGCAACGCTTGGGCTAGCGGGGGCAACTACAATGAGCAGTTCTTC. Translated: CASNAWASGGNYNEQFF. The whole variable domain, filled in from reference TRBV2 and TRBJ2-1, reads EPEVTQTPSHQVTQMGQEVILRCVPISNHLYFYWYRQILGQKVEFLVSFYNNEISEKSEIFDDQFSVERPDGSNFTLKIRSTKLEDSAMYFCASNAWASGGNYNEQFFGPGTRLTVL.

This clonotype was counted a few times. This sequence joins TRBV7-9 and TRBJ1-3; TRBD1 is a possible D gene (5 bases). The CDR3 loop spans 13 amino acids. Germline loops: CDR1 SEHNR, CDR2 FQNEAQ (reference sequence). V was shortened by 5 bases and J by 4 bases, with 9 bases between the two germline ends. CDR3 DNA sequence: TGTGCCAGCAGCCAGACAGTAGGAAACACCATATATTTT. It is translated as CASSQTVGNTIYF.

This clonotype has a count of ten or more. J is TRBJ1-1 and V is TRBV12-5; D call uncertain. The V gene lost 2 bases and the J gene lost 1 base, with 11 bases spanning the gap. Germline V gives CDR1 LGHNT, CDR2 FRNRAP. The CDR3 covers 15 residues. In nucleotides, the CDR3 is TGTGCTAGTGGTTTGACTATGTCGGGGAACACTGAAGCTTTCTTT. This translates into CASGLTMSGNTEAFF. Looking up the rest from reference TRBV12-5 and TRBJ1-1 gives the full variable domain: DARVTQTPRHKVTEMGQEVTMRCQPILGHNTVFWYRQTMMQGLELLAYFRNRAPLDDSGMPKDRFSAEMPDATLATLKIQPSEPRDSAVYFCASGLTMSGNTEAFFGQGTRLTVV.

This clonotype was observed many times. The chain employs TRBV20-1 and TRBJ2-5, with D hard to call. Germline assignment: CDR1 DFQATT and CDR2 SNEGSKA (reference sequence). This CDR3 has 11 residues. Trimming stripped 6 bases from V and 1 base from J, with 6 bases between. CDR3 sequence reads: CSAELQETQYF. The CDR3 nucleotides are TGCAGTGCGGAACTCCAAGAGACCCAGTACTTC.

In its sample, this clonotype was seen many times. Because the CDR3 is missing its conserved closing phenylalanine or tryptophan, this is likely a read error. The DNA is omitted, as the CDR3 cannot be located on it reliably, and the CDR3 follows TCRdb's listing. The CDR3: CAITTDLARPWP. The genes are TRBV10-3 and TRBJ2-3; the DNA was not used to check the table's D call, TRBD1. The CDR3 is made up of 12 amino acids, end residues included. Looked up from germline, CDR1 is ENHRY and CDR2 is SYGVKD.

This clonotype was observed at least ten times. The rearrangement links TRBV29-1 to TRBJ2-7; TRBD1 aligns across 7 bases. CDR1 and CDR2 (germline): SQVTM, ANQGSEA. Trimming cost V 5 bases and J 0 bases; bases outside gene matches: 4. The CDR3 sequence is 13 residues long. Written as DNA, the CDR3 is TGCAGCGTTAAACGGGACAGCTCCTACGAGCAGTACTTC. Protein sequence: CSVKRDSSYEQYF.

This clonotype occurred a few times. The CDR3 DNA reads TGTGCCAGCAGTTACTCCGGGGACGAGCTGTTTTTT. This gives the protein CASSYSGDELFF. The chain joins TRBV6-6 to TRBJ2-2, with D possibly being TRBD1 or TRBD2 (5 bases each). The germline V and J ends were trimmed by 0 bases and 11 bases, with 7 bases remaining between them. Germline CDR1 is MNHNY and CDR2 is SVGAGI (reference sequence). This CDR3 spans 12 amino acids.

The V gene is TRBV5-5, the J gene TRBJ2-7, with TRBD2 identical over 10 bases. Germline V gene data show CDR1 as SGHKS and CDR2 as YYEKEE (reference sequence). The CDR3 runs to 13 residues. J was trimmed by 5 bases and V by 3 bases; bases with no gene match: 2. The CDR3 coding sequence is TGTGCCAGCAGCTCCGGGACTAGCGACGAGCAGTACTTC. As protein: CASSSGTSDEQYF.

V is TRBV28 and J is TRBJ2-6; D is unresolved. CDR3 length: 15 residues. With 6 bases removed from V and 0 bases from J, the gap between germline ends came to 9 bases. Looked up from germline, CDR1 is MDHEN and CDR2 is SYDVKM. In DNA, the CDR3 is TGTGCCAGCAGCGGTGAAAGCTCTGGGGCCAACGTCCTGACTTTC. Protein product: CASSGESSGANVLTF. The full variable domain, its missing parts supplied by reference TRBV28 and TRBJ2-6, is DVKVTQSSRYLVKRTGEKVFLECVQDMDHENMFWYRQDPGLGLRLIYFSYDVKMKEKGDIPEGYSVSREKKERFSLILESASTNQTSMYLCASSGESSGANVLTFGAGSRLTVL.

The gene calls are TRBV12-3 or TRBV12-4 and TRBJ1-1; D is ambiguous. Deletions cut 5 bases from V and 0 bases from J, with 10 bases between. This CDR3 is built from 14 residues. The CDR3 DNA reads as TGTGCCAGCAGTCCCAACTTGCTGAACACTGAAGCTTTCTTT. Amino acid sequence: CASSPNLLNTEAFF.

V gene TRBV1 combines with J gene TRBJ1-5; whether TRBD1, the table's D call, matches the DNA was not checked. TRBV1 is listed as a pseudogene. The CDR3 has 15 amino acids. This chain's CDR3 is CTSSQLHRGGQPQHF. The CDR3 nucleotides read TGCACCAGCAGCCAACTGCACAGGGGAGGTCAGCCCCAGCATTTT.